Described below is a single T cell receptor (beta chain) sequence and its context. Its antigen is currently unknown. The record originates from a study of T cell repertoires in cytomegalovirus infection. A single record per CDR3 protein comes from TCRdb applying MiXCR to the reads. The table records about 740,000 distinct CDR3 sequences, approximately 40% of them present only once. The CDR3 extends over 12 amino acids. Trimming shortened V by 4 bases and J by 3 bases, and 9 bases separated the two germline ends. CDR1 is GTSNPN, CDR2 SVGIG, per germline (reference sequence). Study-level findings and limits: The study found HLA-C-restricted CMV-specific TCR beta clonotypes dominating the ex vivo response.

Specimen: PBMCs. This receptor was taken from a human donor in good health (CMV status not recorded). Some clones in this sample may be carry-over from other donors' samples. The V gene is TRBV30, the J gene TRBJ1-2; D perhaps matches TRBD1 (6 bases). CDR3 region: CAWTGDDYGYTF. CDR3 DNA: TGTGCCTGGACAGGGGATGACTATGGCTACACCTTC. Looking up the rest from reference TRBV30 and TRBJ1-2 gives the full variable domain: SQTIHQWPATLVQPVGSPLSLECTVEGTSNPNLYWYRQAAGRGLQLLFYSVGIGQISSEVPQNLSASRPQDRQFILSSKKLLLSDSGFYLCAWTGDDYGYTFGSGTRLTVV.